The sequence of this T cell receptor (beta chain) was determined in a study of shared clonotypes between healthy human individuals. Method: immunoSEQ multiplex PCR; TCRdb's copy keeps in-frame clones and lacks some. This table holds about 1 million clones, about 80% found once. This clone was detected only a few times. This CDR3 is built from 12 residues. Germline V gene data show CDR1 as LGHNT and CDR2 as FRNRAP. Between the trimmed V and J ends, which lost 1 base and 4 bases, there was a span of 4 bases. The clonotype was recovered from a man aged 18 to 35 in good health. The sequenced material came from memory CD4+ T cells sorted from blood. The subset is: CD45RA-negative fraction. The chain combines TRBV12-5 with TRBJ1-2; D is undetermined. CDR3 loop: CASGLGGYGYTF. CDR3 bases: TGTGCTAGTGGTTTGGGGGGCTATGGCTACACCTTC.